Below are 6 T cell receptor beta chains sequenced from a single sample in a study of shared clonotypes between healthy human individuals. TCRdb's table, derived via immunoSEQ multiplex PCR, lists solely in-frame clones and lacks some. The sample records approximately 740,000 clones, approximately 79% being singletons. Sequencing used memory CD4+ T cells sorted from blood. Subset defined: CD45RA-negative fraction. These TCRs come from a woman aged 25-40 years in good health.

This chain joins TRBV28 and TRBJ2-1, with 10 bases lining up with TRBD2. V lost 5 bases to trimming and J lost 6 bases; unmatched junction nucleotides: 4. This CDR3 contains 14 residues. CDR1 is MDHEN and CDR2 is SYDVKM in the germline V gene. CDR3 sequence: CASSDWTSGNEQFF. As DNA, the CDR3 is TGTGCCAGCAGTGATTGGACTAGCGGCAATGAGCAGTTCTTC.

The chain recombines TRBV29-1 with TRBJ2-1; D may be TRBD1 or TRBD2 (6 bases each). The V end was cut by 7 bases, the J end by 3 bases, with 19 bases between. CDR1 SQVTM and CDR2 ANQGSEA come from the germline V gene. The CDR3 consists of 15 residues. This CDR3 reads CSASRGVGVYNEQFF. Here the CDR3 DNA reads TGCAGCGCCTCTAGGGGGGTAGGGGTCTACAATGAGCAGTTCTTC.

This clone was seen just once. DNA of the CDR3: TGTGCCAGCAGCCGGGAGATGCGTCAGTACTTC. Translation: CASSREMRQYF. The J gene is TRBJ2-4, the V gene TRBV7-2; tentative D call: TRBD2 (6 bases). The germline V gene encodes CDR1 SGHTA and CDR2 FQGNSA. The V end was cut by 5 bases, the J end by 12 bases, with 11 bases between. This CDR3 is built from 11 residues.

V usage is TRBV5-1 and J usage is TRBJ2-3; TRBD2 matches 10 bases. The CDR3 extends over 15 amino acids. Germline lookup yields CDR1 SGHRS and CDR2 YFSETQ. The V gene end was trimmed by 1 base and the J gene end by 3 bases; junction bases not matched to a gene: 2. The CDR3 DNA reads TGCGCCAGCAGCTTGTCTAGCGGGAGAACAGATACGCAGTATTTT. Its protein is CASSLSSGRTDTQYF.

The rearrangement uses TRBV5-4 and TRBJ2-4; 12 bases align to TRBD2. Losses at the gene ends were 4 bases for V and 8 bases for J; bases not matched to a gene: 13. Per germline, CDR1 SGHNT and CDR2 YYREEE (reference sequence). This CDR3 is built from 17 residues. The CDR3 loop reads CASSTTSGRPGGDIQYF. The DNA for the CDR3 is TGTGCCAGCAGCACCACTAGCGGGAGGCCGGGCGGGGACATTCAGTACTTC.

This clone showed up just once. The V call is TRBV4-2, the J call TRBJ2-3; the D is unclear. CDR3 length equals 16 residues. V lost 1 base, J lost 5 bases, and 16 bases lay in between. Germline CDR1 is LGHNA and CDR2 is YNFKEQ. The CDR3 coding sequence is TGTGCCAGCAGCCAAGGGGCCGTGCCAGTTGAAGATACGCAGTATTTT. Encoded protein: CASSQGAVPVEDTQYF.